This record looks at one T cell receptor (beta chain) sequence and its context. Its antigen is currently unknown. A single record per CDR3 protein comes from TCRdb applying MiXCR to the 5' RACE reads. The sample consists of more than 600,000 distinct CDR3 sequences, over 15% of them appearing once. This entry belongs to a study of CD8 T cells in ankylosing spondylitis. Study-level findings and limits: Several highly homologous variants made up a TCR beta motif, and this motif appeared characteristic of ankylosing spondylitis blood.

Sequencing was performed on blood, either unsorted or a sorted T cell fraction (not recorded which). This TCR came from a male donor with ankylosing spondylitis.

The CDR3 nucleotides read TGCAGCGCTGGGACAGGGGGAACCGGGGAGTATTTT. It yields the protein CSAGTGGTGEYF. The chain recombines TRBV29-1 with TRBJ2-3; TRBD1 aligns across 11 bases. The length of the CDR3 is 12 residues. Germline V gene sequence: CDR1 SQVTM, CDR2 ANQGSEA. The junction had 10 bases not matched to a gene; V was cut back by 7 bases and J by 13 bases.